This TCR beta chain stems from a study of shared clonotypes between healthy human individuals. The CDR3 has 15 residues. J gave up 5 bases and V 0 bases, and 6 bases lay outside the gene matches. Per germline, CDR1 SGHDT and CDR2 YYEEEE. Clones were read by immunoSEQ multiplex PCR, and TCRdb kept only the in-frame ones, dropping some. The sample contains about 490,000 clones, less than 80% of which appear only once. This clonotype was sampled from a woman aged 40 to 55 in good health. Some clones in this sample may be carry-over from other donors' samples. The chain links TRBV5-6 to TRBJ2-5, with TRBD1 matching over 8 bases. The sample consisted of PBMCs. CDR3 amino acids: CASSLDQGAPETQYF. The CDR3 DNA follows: TGTGCCAGCAGCTTGGACCAGGGGGCGCCGGAGACCCAGTACTTC.